The entry that follows covers one T cell receptor (beta chain) sequence. This specimen belongs to a study of blood T cell repertoires in COVID-19. About the study: The origin of the acute and convalescent COVID-19 samples was the United States, Italy and Spain. The cDNA or gDNA used as material had been derived from T cells, B-cell-depleted T cells, or PBMCs.

Original handling: Amplifying reference gene primers gave estimates of nucleated cell counts. The protocol was immunoSEQ multiplex PCR, while the TCRdb copy is restricted to in-frame clones and leaves out a portion. V and J calls and clone size are those listed in that table; D and trimming were worked out from the DNA. The sample gives fewer than 250,000 clones, around four fifths of which show up once; about 2% is in the top ten. V was clipped by 3 bases and J by 15 bases; unmatched bases: 5. This CDR3 spans 11 amino acids. Looked up from germline, CDR1 is DFQATT and CDR2 is SNEGSKA (reference sequence).

The chain links TRBV20-1 to TRBJ2-1, with 10 nucleotides matching TRBD2. This clonotype originated in a woman over 75 with acute or convalescent COVID-19. Sequencing was performed on peripheral blood. The CDR3 sequence is CSARTSGSPFF. The DNA of the CDR3 is TGCAGTGCTAGGACTAGCGGGTCCCCGTTCTTC.